One T cell receptor (beta chain) is described in this entry. The target antigen is unknown. The entry originates in a study of vaccination and CD4 T cells after COVID-19. Treatment noted: roughly nine-day PBMC culture with coronavirus spike peptide pools or control peptides (ViraFEST assay). The CDR3 spans 13 residues. J gave up 9 bases and V 5 bases, and 5 bases lay outside the gene matches. The germline V gene encodes CDR1 SGHVS and CDR2 FQNEAQ. At the Johns Hopkins FTIC core, DNA taken from cultured CD4+ T cells was sequenced by way of the Oncomine TCR Beta short-read assay. TCRdb passed the PCR reads through MiXCR, listing each CDR3 protein once. The sample yields some 13,000 distinct CDR3 sequences, roughly three fifths seen once.

The sequenced sample was CD4+ T cells from blood, cultured in vitro. This chain links TRBV7-8 with TRBJ1-3; TRBD1 matches at 9 bases. The sequence was obtained from a human donor who had recovered from COVID-19. CDR3 nucleotides: TGTGCCAGCAGCCGGACAGGGGACGGCACCATATATTTT. It codes for CASSRTGDGTIYF.